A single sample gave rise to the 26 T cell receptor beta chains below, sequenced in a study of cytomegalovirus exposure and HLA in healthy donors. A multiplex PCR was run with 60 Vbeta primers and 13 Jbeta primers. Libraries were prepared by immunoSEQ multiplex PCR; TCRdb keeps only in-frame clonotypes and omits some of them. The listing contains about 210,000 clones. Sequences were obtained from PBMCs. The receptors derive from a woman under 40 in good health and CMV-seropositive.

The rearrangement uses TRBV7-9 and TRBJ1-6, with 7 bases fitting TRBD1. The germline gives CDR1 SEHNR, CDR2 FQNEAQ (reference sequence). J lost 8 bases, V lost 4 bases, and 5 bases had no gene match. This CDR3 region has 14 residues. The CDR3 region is CASSSDRVYSPLHF. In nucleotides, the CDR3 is TGTGCCAGCAGCTCCGACAGGGTATATTCACCCCTCCACTTT.

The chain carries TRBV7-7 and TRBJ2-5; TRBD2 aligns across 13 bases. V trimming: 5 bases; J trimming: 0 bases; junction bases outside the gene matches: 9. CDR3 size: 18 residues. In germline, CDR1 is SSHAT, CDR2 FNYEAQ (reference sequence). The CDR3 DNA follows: TGTGCCAGCAGCCCTAGTAGGACTAGCGGGGGCTACCAAGAGACCCAGTACTTC. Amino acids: CASSPSRTSGGYQETQYF.

Here the CDR3 reads CASSERTGKNEQFF. The CDR3 bases are TGTGCCAGCAGTGAGAGGACAGGGAAAAATGAGCAGTTCTTC. The chain combines TRBV2 with TRBJ2-1, with 8 nucleotides matching TRBD1. CDR1 is SNHLY, CDR2 FYNNEI, per germline. This CDR3 is built from 14 residues. Losses at the gene ends were 3 bases for V and 7 bases for J; bases not matched to a gene: 5.

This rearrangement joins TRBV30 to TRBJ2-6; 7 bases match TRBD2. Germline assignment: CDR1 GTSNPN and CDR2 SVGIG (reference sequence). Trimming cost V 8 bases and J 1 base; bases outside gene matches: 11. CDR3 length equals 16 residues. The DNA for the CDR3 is TGTGCCCTCGGGAGGACCCGAACTTCTGGGGCCAACGTCCTGACTTTC. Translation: CALGRTRTSGANVLTF.

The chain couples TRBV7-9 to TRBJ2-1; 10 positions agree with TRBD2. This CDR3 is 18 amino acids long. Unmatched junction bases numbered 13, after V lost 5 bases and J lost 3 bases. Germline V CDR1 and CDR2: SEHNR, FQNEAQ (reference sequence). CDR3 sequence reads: CASSAHLGLAVNYNEQFF. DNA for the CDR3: TGTGCCAGCAGCGCCCACCTAGGACTAGCGGTCAACTACAATGAGCAGTTCTTC.

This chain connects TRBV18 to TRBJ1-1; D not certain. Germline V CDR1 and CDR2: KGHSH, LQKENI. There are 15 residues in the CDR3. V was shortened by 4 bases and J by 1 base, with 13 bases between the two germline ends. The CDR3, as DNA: TGTGCCAGCTCACTCACGGCGGTAAGGAACACTGAAGCTTTCTTT. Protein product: CASSLTAVRNTEAFF.

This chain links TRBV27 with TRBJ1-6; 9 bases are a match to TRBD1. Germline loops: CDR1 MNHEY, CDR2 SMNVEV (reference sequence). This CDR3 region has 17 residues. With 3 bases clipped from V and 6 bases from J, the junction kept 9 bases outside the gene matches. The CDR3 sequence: CASSFSAGQGTNSPLHF. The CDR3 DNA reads TGTGCCAGCAGTTTTTCTGCTGGACAGGGGACTAATTCACCCCTCCACTTT.

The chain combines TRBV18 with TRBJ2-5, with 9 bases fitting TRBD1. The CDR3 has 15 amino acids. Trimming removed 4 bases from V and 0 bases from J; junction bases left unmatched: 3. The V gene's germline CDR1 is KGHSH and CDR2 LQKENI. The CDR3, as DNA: TGTGCCAGCTCACTCGGGACAGGGTACCAAGAGACCCAGTACTTC. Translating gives CASSLGTGYQETQYF. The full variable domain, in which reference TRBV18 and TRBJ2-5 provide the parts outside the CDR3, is NAGVMQNPRHLVRRRGQEARLRCSPMKGHSHVYWYRQLPEEGLKFMVYLQKENIIDESGMPKERFSAEFPKEGPSILRIQQVVRGDSAAYFCASSLGTGYQETQYFGPGTRLLVL.

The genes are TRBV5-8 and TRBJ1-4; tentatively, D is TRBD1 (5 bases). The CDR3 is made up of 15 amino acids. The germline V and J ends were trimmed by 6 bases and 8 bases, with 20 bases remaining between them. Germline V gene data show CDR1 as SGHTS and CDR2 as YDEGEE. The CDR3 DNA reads TGTGCCAGCACCGTCAACTGGGCAGGGAACGAAAAACTGTTTTTT. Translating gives CASTVNWAGNEKLFF.

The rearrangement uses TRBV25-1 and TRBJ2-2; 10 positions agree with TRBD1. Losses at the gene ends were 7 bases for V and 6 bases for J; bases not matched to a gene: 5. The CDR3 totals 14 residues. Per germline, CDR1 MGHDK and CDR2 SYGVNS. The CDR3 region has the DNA TGTGCCAGCACTTGGACAGGGGGAGCCGGGGAGCTGTTTTTT. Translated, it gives CASTWTGGAGELFF.

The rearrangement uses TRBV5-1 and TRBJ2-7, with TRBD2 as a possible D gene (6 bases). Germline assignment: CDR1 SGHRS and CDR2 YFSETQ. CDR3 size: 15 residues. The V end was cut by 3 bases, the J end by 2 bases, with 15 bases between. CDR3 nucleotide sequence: TGCGCCAGCAGCTCCCGTGAGGGACTGACCTACGAGCAGTACTTC. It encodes CASSSREGLTYEQYF.

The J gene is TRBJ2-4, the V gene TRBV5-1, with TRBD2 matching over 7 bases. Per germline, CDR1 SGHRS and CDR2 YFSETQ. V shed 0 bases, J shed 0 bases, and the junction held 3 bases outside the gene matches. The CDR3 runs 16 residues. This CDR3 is CASSLGGGLAKNIQYF. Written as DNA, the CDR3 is TGCGCCAGCAGCTTGGGGGGGGGACTAGCCAAAAACATTCAGTACTTC.

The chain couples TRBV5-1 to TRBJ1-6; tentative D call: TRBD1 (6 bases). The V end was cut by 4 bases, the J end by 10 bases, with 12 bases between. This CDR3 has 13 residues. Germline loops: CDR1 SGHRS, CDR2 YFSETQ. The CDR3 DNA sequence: TGCGCCAGCAGCGAACTTACAGGGTCACCCCTCCACTTT. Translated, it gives CASSELTGSPLHF.

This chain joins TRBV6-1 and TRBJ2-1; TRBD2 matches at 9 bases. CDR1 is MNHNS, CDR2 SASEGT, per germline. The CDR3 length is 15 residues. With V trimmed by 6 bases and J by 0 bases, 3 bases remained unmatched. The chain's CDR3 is CASRSGGSSYNEQFF. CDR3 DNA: TGTGCCAGCAGGAGCGGGGGGAGCTCCTACAATGAGCAGTTCTTC.

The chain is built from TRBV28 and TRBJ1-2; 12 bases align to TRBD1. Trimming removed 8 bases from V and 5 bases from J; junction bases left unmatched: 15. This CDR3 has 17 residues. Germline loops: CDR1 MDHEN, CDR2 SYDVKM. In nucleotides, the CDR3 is TGTGCCAGCCTACTGGGAGGGACAGGGGGCGCTGGGTATGGCTACACCTTC. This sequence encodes CASLLGGTGGAGYGYTF.

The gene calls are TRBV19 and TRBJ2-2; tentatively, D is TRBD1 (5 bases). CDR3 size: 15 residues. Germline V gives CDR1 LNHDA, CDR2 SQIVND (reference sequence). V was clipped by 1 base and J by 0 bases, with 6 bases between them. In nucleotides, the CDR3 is TGTGCCAGTAGTATAGCAGGGACGAACACCGGGGAGCTGTTTTTT. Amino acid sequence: CASSIAGTNTGELFF.

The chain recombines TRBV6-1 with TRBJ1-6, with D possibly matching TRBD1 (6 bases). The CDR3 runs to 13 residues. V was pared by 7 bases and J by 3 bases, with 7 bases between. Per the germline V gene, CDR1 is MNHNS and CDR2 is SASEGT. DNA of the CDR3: TGTGCCAGCAAGGGGGACTATAATTCACCCCTCCACTTT. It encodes CASKGDYNSPLHF.

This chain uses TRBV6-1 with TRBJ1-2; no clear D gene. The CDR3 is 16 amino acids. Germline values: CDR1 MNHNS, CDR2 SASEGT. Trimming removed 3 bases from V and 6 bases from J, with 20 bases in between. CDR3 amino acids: CASSEPLSWQADGYTF. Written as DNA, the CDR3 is TGTGCCAGCAGTGAGCCCCTTTCGTGGCAAGCGGATGGCTACACCTTC.

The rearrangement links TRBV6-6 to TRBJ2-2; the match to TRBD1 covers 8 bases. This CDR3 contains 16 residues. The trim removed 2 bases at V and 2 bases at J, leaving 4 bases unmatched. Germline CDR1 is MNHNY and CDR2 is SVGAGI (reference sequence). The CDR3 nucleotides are TGTGCCAGCAGTTACCCGACAGGGGTAAACACCGGGGAGCTGTTTTTT. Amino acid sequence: CASSYPTGVNTGELFF.

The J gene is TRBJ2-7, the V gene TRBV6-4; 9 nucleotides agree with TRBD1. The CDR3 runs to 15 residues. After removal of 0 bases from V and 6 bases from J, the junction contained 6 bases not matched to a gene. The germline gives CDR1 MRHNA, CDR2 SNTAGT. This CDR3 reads CASSDSGQGYSEQYF. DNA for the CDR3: TGTGCCAGCAGTGACTCCGGACAGGGGTACTCCGAGCAGTACTTC.

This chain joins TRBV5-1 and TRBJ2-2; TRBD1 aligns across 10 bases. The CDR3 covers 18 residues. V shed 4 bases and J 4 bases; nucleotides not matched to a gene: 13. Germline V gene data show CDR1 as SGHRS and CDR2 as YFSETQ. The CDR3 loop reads CASSQYPGTGVTTGELFF. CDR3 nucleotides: TGCGCCAGCAGCCAATACCCCGGGACAGGGGTGACCACCGGGGAGCTGTTTTTT.

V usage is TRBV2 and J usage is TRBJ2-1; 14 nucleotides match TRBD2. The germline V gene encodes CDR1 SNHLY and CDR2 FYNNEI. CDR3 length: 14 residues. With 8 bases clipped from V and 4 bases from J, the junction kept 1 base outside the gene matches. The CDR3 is CASGTSGGYNEQFF. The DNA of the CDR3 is TGTGCCAGCGGGACTAGCGGGGGATACAATGAGCAGTTCTTC.

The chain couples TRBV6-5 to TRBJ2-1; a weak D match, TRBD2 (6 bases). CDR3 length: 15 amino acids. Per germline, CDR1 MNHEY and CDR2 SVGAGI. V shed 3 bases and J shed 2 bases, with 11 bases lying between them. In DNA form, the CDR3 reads TGTGCCAGCAGTTATCTGGGGGGTACCTACAATGAGCAGTTCTTC. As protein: CASSYLGGTYNEQFF.

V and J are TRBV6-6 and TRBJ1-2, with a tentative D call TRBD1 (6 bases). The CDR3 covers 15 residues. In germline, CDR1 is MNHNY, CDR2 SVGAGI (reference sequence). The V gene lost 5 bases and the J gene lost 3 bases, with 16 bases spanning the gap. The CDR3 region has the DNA TGTGCCAGCAGTATTGAGAGGCAGGGGCACTATGGCTACACCTTC. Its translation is CASSIERQGHYGYTF.

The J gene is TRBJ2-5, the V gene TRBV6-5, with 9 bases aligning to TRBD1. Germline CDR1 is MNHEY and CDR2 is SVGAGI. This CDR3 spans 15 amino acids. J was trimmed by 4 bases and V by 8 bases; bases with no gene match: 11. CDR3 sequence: CASSPTGGGAETQYF. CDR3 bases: TGTGCCAGCTCACCGACAGGGGGTGGGGCAGAGACCCAGTACTTC.

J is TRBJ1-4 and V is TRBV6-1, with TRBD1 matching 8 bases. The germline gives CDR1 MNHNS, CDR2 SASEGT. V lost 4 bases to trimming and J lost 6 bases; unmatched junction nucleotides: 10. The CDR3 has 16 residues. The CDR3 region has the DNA TGTGCCAGCAGTGGGAGACCGGGACAGGTCTATGAAAAACTGTTTTTT. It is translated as CASSGRPGQVYEKLFF.